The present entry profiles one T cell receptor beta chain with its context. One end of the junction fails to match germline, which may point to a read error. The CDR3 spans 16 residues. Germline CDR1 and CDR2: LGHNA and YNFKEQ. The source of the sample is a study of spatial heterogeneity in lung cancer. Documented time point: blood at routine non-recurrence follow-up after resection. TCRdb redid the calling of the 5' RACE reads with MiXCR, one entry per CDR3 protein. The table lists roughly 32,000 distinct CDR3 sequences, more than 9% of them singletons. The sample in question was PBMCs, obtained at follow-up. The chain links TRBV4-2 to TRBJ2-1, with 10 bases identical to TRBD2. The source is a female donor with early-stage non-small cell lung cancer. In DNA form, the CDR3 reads TGTGCCAGCAGCCAGGTGACTAGCGGGCTCTACTATGAGCAGTTCTTC. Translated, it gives CASSQVTSGLYYEQFF.